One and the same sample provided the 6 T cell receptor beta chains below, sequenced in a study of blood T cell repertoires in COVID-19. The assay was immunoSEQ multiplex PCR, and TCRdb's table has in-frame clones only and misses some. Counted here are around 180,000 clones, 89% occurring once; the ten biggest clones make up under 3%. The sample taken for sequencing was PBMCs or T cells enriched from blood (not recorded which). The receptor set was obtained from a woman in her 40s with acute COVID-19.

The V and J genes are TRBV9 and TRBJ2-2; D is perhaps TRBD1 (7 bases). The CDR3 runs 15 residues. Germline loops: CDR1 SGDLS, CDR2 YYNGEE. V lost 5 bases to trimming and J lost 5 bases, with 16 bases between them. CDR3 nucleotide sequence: TGTGCCAGCAGGGAGGGGGCGGCAACGACCGGGGAGCTGTTTTTT. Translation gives CASREGAATTGELFF.

The CDR3 sequence is CSASAPGTGSNYGYTF. CDR3 in DNA: TGCAGTGCTAGTGCCCCAGGGACAGGATCTAACTATGGCTACACCTTC. The rearrangement joins TRBV20-1 to TRBJ1-2; 8 nucleotides align to TRBD1. CDR3 length: 16 amino acids. The germline V gene has CDR1 DFQATT and CDR2 SNEGSKA (reference sequence). V dropped 3 bases and J dropped 0; count of bases not matched to a gene: 9.

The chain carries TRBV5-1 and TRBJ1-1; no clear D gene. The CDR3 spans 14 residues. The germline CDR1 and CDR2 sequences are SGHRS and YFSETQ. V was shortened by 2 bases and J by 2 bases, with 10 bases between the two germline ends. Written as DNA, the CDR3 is TGCGCCAGCAGCTTTACATACCGAAACACTGAAGCTTTCTTT. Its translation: CASSFTYRNTEAFF.

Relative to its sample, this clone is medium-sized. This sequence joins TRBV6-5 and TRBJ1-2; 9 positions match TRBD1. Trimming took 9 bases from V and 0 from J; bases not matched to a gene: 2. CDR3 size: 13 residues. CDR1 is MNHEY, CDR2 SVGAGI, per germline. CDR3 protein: CASGDRANYGYTF. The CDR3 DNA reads TGTGCCAGTGGGGACAGGGCTAACTATGGCTACACCTTC.

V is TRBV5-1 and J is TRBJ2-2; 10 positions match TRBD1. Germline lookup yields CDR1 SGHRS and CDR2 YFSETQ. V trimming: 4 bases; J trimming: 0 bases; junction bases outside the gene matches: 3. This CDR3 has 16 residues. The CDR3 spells CASSGGQGANTGELFF. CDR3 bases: TGCGCCAGCAGCGGAGGACAGGGGGCGAACACCGGGGAGCTGTTTTTT.

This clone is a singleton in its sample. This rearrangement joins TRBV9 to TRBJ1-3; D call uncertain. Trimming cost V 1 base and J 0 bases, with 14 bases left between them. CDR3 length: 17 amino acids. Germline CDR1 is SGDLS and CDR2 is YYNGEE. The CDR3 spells CASSVPTRPSSGNTIYF. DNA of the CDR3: TGTGCCAGCAGCGTACCAACCCGGCCTAGCTCTGGAAACACCATATATTTT. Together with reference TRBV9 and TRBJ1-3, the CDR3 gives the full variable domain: DSGVTQTPKHLITATGQRVTLRCSPRSGDLSVYWYQQSLDQGLQFLIQYYNGEERAKGNILERFSAQQFPDLHSELNLSSLELGDSALYFCASSVPTRPSSGNTIYFGEGSWLTVV.